These T cell receptor beta chains were read from a single sample in a study of blood T cell repertoires in COVID-19. Generated by immunoSEQ multiplex PCR, the TCRdb table keeps only in-frame clones and is missing some. The table has about 240,000 clones, more than 75% seen once; the top ten hold roughly 3.3%. The sample consisted of PBMCs or T cells enriched from blood (not recorded which). The receptor source for this set is a middle-aged woman with acute COVID-19. CDR3s include the opening cysteine and the closing phenylalanine or tryptophan. Fields, in order: J gene, V gene, CDR3 protein.

>TRBJ1-2|TRBV11-2
CASSPRDRESSYTF
>TRBJ2-2|TRBV11-1
CASSLHPEGGELFF
>TRBJ2-5|TRBV4-1
CASSRDLETQYF
>TRBJ2-1|TRBV11-2
CASSLEGTRANNEQFF
>TRBJ1-1|TRBV6-5
CASSIRGKDTEAFF
>TRBJ1-4|TRBV7-9
CASSGTAVNEKLFF
>TRBJ2-1|TRBV5-1
CASSLFAVSYNEQFF
>TRBJ2-1|TRBV14
CASSRAGLGPNTEQFF
>TRBJ1-6|TRBV3-1/TRBV3-2
CASSRVTTVYNSPLHF
>TRBJ2-7|TRBV5-4
CASRKQPGQTTPTSYEQYF
>TRBJ2-1|TRBV6-6
CASSHLAGLKWGSANEQFF
>TRBJ2-7|TRBV5-1
CASSRAGEGYEQYF
>TRBJ1-6|TRBV2
CASSDRKNNSPLHF
>TRBJ2-5|TRBV10-3
CAISEIEETQYF
>TRBJ2-3|TRBV5-5
CASSTGTEITDTQYF
>TRBJ1-6|TRBV6-5
CASSARDSNSPLHF
>TRBJ1-1|TRBV5-4
CASTLTGGRTEAFF
>TRBJ1-1|TRBV7-9
CASSLEGGMNTEAFF
>TRBJ2-7|TRBV29-1
CSVVGDSSTYEQYF
>TRBJ2-1|TRBV2
CASSPLAGEGNEQFF
>TRBJ1-2|TRBV7-6
CASSLGGPTPYGYTF
>TRBJ2-1|TRBV5-6
CASSPDTSYNEQFF
>TRBJ1-1|TRBV19
CASSIVGYAFF
>TRBJ2-7|TRBV12-3/TRBV12-4
CASRRDNSYEQYF
>TRBJ2-7|TRBV6-2/TRBV6-3
CASSWGLAYEQYF
>TRBJ2-7|TRBV15
CATSRVRTGVFYEQYF
>TRBJ2-7|TRBV19
CASSFQDGSYEQYF
>TRBJ2-1|TRBV7-9
CASSPGQGAEFF
>TRBJ1-1|TRBV24-1
CATSDTGLTNTEAFF
>TRBJ1-6|TRBV19
CASSIQGWDSPLHF
>TRBJ2-2|TRBV11-1
CASSPGTVTTGELFF
>TRBJ1-2|TRBV6-1
CASSEGPGTGGYTF
>TRBJ2-2|TRBV7-9
CASSLIEFTGELFF
>TRBJ2-1|TRBV5-1
CARKTSEIYNEQFF
>TRBJ1-1|TRBV5-1
CASSLARLGQGWTDTEAFF
>TRBJ2-7|TRBV7-2
CASSKTQGSYEQYF